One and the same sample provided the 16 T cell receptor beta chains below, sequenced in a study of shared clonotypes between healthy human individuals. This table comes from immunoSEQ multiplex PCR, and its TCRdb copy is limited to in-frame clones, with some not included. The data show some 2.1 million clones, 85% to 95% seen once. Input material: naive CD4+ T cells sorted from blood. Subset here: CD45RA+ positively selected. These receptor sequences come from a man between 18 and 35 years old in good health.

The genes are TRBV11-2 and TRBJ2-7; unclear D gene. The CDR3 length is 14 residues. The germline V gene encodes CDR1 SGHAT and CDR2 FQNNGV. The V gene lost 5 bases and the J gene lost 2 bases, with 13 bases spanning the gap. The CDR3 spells CASSPAYSPYEQYF. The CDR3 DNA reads TGTGCCAGCAGCCCCGCTTATTCCCCCTACGAGCAGTACTTC.

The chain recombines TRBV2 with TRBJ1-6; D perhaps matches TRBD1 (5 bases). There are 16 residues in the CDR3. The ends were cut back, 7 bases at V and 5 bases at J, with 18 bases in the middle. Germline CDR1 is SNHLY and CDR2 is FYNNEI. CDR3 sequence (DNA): TGTGCCAGCACCAAGACAGTGTTGGGGGATAATTCACCCCTCCACTTT. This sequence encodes CASTKTVLGDNSPLHF.

CDR3 DNA sequence: TGTGCCAGTAGGCACGTAGGGACAGGGGAAGAGGGCGAGCAGTACTTC. It codes for CASRHVGTGEEGEQYF. J is TRBJ2-7 and V is TRBV19; 10 nucleotides line up with TRBD1. Unmatched junction bases numbered 14, after V lost 6 bases and J lost 6 bases. This CDR3 spans 16 amino acids. Germline loops: CDR1 LNHDA, CDR2 SQIVND (reference sequence).

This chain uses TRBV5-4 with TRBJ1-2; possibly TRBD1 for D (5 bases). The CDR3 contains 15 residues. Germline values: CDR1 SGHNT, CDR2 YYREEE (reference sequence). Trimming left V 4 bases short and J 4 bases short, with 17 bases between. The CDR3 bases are TGTGCCAGCAGCGTGACAGTCCTTAATACCTATGGCTACACCTTC. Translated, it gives CASSVTVLNTYGYTF.

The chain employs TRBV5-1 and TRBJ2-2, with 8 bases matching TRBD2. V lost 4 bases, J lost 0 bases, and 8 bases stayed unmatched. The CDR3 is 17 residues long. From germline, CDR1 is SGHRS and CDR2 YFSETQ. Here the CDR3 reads CASSIPAGAPNTGELFF. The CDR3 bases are TGCGCCAGCAGCATTCCAGCGGGGGCCCCGAACACCGGGGAGCTGTTTTTT.

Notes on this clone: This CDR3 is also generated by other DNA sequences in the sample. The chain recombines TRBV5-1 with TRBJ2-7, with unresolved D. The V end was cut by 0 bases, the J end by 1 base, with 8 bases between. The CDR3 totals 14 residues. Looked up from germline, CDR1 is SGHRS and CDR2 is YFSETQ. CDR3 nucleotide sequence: TGCGCCAGCAGCTTGGGTGACGGATCCTACGAGCAGTACTTC. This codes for CASSLGDGSYEQYF.

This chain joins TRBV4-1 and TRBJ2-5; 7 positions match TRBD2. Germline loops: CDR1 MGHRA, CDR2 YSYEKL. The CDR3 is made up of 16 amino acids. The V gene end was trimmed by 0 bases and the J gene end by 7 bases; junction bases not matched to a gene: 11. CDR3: CASSQDGRAVIGTQYF. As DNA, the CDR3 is TGCGCCAGCAGCCAAGATGGGAGGGCGGTGATTGGGACCCAGTACTTC.

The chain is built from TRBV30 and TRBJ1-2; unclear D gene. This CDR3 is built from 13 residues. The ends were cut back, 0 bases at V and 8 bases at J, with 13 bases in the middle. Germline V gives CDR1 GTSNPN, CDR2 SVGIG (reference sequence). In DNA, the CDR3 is TGTGCCTGGAGTGTACTGAGGGTTGGGGGCTACACCTTC. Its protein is CAWSVLRVGGYTF.

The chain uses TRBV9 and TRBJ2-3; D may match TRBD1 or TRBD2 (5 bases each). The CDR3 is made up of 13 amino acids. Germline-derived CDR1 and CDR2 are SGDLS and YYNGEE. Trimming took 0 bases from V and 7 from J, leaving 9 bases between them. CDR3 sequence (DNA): TGTGCCAGCAGCGTAGGAGGGGCGAATACGCAGTATTTT. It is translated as CASSVGGANTQYF.

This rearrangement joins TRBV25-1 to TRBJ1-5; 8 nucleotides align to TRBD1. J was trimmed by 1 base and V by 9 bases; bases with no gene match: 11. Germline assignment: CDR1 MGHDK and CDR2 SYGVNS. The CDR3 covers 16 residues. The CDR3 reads CASAGQGTLSNQPQHF. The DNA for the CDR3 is TGTGCCAGTGCCGGACAGGGAACTTTGAGCAATCAGCCCCAGCATTTT.

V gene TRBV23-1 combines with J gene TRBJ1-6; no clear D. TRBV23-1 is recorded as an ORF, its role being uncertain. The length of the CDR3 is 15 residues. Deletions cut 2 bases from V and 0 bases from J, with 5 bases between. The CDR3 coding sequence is TGCGCCAGCAGTCAAAGGAGCTCCTATAATTCACCCCTCCACTTT. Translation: CASSQRSSYNSPLHF.

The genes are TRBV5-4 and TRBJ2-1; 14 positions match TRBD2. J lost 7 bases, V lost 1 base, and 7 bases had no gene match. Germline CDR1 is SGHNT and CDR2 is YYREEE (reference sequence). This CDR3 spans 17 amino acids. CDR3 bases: TGTGCCAGCAGCTTGTTCCCGGGACTAGCGGGAGTTAATGAGCAGTTCTTC. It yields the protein CASSLFPGLAGVNEQFF.

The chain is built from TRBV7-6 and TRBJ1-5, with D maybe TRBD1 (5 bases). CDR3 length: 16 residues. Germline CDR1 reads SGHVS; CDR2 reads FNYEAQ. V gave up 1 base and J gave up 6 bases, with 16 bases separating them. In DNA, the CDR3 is TGTGCCAGCAGCTTAGGATGGGCCGGGGCGGGTCAGCCCCAGCATTTT. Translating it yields CASSLGWAGAGQPQHF.

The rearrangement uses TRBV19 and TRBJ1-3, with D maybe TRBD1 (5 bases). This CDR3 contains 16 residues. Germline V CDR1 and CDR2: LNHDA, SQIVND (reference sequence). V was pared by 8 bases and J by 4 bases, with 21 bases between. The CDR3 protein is CASSTSGKSLGNTIYF. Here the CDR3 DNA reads TGTGCCAGTTCGACCTCAGGGAAAAGTTTGGGAAACACCATATATTTT.

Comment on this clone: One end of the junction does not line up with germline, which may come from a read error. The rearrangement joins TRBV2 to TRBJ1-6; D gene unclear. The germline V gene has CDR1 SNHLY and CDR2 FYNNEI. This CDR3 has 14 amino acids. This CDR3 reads CASSEFGYSSPLHF. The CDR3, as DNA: TGTGCCAGCAGTGAATTTGGATATAGTTCACCCCTCCACTTT.

The CDR3 sequence is CASSPSVGSSTDTQYF. In nucleotides, the CDR3 is TGTGCCAGCTCACCGTCAGTGGGGTCTAGCACAGATACGCAGTATTTT. This chain connects TRBV18 to TRBJ2-3; no firm D call. This CDR3 has 16 amino acids. Germline CDR1 KGHSH, CDR2 LQKENI. V gave up 3 bases and J gave up 0 bases, with 13 bases separating them.